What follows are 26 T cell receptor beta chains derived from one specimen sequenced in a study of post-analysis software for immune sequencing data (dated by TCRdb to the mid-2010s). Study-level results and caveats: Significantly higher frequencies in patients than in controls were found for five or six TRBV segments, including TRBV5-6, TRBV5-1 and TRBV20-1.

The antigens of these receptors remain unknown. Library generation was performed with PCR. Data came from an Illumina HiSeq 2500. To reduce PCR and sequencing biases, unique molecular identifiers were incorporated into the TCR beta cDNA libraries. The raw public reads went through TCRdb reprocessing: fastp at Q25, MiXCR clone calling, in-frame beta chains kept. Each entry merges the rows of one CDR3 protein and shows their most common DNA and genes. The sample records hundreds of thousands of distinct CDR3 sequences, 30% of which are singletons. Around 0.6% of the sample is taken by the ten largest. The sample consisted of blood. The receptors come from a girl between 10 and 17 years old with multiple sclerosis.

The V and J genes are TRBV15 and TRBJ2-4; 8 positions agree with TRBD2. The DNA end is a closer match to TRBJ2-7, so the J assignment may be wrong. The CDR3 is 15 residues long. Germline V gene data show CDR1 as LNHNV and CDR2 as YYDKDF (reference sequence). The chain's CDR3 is CATSREGLAGAEQYF. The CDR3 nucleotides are TGTGCCACCAGCAGAGAAGGGCTAGCGGGTGCCGAGCAGTACTTC.

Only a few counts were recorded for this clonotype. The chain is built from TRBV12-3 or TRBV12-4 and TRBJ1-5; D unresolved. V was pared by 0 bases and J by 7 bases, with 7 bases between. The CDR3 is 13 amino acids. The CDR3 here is CASSLADSQPQHF. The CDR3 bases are TGTGCCAGCAGTTTAGCGGATAGCCAGCCCCAGCATTTT.

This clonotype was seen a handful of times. CDR3 coding DNA: TGCAGTGTCATAGGACTAGCGGGAGCTGCGTACGAGCAGTACTTC. Its translation is CSVIGLAGAAYEQYF. The V gene is TRBV20-1, the J gene TRBJ2-7; 13 bases map to TRBD2. The CDR3 has 15 residues. The germline CDR1 and CDR2 sequences are DFQATT and SNEGSKA (reference sequence). Trimming took 7 bases from V and 4 from J; bases not matched to a gene: 10.

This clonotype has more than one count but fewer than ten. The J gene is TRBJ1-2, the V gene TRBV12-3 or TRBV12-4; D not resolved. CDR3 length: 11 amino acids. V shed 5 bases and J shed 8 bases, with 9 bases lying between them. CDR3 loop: CASSLASGYTF. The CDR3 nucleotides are TGTGCCAGCAGTCTCGCGTCGGGCTACACCTTC.

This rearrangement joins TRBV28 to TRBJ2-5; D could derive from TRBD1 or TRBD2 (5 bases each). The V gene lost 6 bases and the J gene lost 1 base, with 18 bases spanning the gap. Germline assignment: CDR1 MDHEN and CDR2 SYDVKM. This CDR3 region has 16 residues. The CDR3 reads CASSIPREGPQETQYF. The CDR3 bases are TGTGCCAGCAGCATCCCCCGCGAGGGACCCCAAGAGACCCAGTACTTC.

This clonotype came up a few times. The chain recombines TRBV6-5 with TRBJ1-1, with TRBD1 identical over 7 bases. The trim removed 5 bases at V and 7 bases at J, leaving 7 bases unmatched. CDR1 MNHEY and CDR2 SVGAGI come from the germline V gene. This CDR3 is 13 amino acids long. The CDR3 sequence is CASSRPGGFEAFF. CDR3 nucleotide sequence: TGTGCCAGCAGTAGACCAGGGGGGTTTGAAGCTTTCTTT.

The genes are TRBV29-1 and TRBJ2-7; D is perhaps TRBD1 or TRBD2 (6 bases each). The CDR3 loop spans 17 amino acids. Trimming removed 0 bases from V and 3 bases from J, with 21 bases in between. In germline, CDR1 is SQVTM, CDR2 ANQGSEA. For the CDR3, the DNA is TGCAGCGTTGAAGATCGGAGCCCAGCCGGGGGCTACTACGAGCAGTACTTC. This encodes CSVEDRSPAGGYYEQYF.

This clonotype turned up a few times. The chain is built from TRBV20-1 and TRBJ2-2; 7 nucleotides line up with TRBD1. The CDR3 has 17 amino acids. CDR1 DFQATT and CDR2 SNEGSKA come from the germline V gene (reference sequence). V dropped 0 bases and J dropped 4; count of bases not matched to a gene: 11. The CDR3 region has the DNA TGCAGTGCTAGAGATTTGACAGGGCTTGCGGGCACCGGGGAGCTGTTTTTT. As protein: CSARDLTGLAGTGELFF.

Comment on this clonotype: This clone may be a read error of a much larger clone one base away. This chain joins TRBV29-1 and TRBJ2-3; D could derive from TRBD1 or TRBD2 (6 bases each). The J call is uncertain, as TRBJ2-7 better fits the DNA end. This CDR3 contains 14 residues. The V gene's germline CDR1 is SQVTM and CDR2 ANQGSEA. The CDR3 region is CSVRTTGVQGEQYF. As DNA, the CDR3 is TGCAGCGTCCGAACGACGGGGGTACAGGGTGAGCAGTACTTC.

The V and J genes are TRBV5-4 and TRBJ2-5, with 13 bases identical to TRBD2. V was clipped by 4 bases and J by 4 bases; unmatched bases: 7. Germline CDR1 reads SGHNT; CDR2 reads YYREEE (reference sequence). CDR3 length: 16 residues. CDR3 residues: CASSRPTSGGLETQYF. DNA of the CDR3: TGTGCCAGCAGCCGGCCGACTAGCGGGGGGCTAGAGACCCAGTACTTC.

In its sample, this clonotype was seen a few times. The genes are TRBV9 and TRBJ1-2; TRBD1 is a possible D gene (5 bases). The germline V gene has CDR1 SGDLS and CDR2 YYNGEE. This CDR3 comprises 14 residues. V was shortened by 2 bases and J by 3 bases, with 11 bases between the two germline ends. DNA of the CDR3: TGTGCCAGCAGCGTCGGGGGTTGGGACTATGGCTACACCTTC. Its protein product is CASSVGGWDYGYTF.

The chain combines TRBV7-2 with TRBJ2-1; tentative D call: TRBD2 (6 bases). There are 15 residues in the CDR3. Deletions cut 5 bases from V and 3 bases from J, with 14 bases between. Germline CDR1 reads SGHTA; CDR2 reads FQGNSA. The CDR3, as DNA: TGTGCCAGCAGCCATCCGGGACTTAACTACAATGAGCAGTTCTTC. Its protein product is CASSHPGLNYNEQFF.

CDR3: CASSSDRMNTEAFF. The CDR3 bases are TGCGCCAGCAGCTCGGACAGAATGAACACTGAAGCTTTCTTT. The rearrangement links TRBV5-1 to TRBJ1-1, with D perhaps TRBD1 (6 bases). The germline CDR1 and CDR2 sequences are SGHRS and YFSETQ. V was trimmed by 3 bases and J by 0 bases, leaving 9 bases between them. CDR3 length: 14 residues.

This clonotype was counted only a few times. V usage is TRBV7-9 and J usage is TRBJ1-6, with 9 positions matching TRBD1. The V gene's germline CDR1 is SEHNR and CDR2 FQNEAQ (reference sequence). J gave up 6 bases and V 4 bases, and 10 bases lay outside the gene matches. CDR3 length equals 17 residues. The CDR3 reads CASSSPPGQGFNSPLHF. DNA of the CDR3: TGTGCCAGCAGCTCGCCTCCGGGACAGGGATTTAATTCACCCCTCCACTTT. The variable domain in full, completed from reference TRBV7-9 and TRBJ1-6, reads DTGVSQNPRHKITKRGQNVTFRCDPISEHNRLYWYRQTLGQGPEFLTYFQNEAQLEKSRLLSDRFSAERPKGSFSTLEIQRTEQGDSAMYLCASSSPPGQGFNSPLHFGNGTRLTVT.

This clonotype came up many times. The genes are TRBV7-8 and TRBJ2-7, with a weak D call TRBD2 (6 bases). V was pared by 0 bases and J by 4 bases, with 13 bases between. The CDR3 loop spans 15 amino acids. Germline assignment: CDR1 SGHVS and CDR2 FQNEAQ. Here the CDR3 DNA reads TGTGCCAGCAGCTTAGCCCGACTAGTTTCATACGAGCAGTACTTC. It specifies CASSLARLVSYEQYF.

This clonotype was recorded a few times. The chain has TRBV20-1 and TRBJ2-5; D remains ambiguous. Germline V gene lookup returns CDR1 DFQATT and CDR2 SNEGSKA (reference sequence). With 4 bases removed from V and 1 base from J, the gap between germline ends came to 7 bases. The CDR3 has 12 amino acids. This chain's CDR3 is CSANSAQETQYF. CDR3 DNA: TGCAGTGCTAACAGCGCCCAAGAGACCCAGTACTTC.

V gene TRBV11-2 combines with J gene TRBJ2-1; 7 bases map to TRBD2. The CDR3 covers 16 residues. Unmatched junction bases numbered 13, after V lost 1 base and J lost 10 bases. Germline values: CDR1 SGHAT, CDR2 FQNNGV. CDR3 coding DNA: TGTGCCAGCAGCTTAGGTGGGCTAGCGGAATCTCGGGAGCAGTTCTTC. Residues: CASSLGGLAESREQFF.

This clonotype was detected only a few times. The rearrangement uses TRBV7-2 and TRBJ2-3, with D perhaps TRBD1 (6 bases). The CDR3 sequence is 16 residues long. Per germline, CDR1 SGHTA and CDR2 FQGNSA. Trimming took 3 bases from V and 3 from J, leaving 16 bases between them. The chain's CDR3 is CASSLLSSQGTDTQYF. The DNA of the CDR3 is TGTGCCAGCAGCTTGTTAAGTTCCCAGGGGACAGATACGCAGTATTTT.

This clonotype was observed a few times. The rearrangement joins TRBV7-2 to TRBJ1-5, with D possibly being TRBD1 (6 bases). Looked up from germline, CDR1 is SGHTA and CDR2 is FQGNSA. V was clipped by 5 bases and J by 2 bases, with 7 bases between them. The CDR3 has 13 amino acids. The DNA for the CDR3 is TGTGCCAGCAGCGGGGGGCGCAATCAGCCCCAGCATTTT. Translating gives CASSGGRNQPQHF.

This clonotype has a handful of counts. The CDR3 spells CASSYWGWDTEAFF. DNA of the CDR3: TGTGCCAGCAGTTACTGGGGTTGGGACACTGAAGCTTTCTTT. The rearrangement joins TRBV6-6 to TRBJ1-1, with no clear D. The CDR3 covers 14 residues. Deletions cut 1 base from V and 3 bases from J, with 9 bases between. The germline gives CDR1 MNHNY, CDR2 SVGAGI (reference sequence).

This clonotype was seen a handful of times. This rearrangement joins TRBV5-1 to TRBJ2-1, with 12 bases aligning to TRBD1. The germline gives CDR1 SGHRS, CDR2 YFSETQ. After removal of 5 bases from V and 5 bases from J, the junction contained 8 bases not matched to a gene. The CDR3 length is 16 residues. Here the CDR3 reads CASSHLRDRGHNEQFF. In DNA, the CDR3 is TGCGCCAGCAGTCATCTCCGGGACAGGGGGCACAATGAGCAGTTCTTC.

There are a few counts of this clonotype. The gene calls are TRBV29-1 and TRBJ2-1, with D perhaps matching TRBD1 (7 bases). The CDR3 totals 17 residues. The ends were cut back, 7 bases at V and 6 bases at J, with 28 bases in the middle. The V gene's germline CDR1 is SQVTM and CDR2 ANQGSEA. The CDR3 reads CSARRGRRGRVPNEQFF. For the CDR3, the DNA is TGCAGCGCTCGAAGGGGGCGGAGGGGGCGCGTCCCCAATGAGCAGTTCTTC.

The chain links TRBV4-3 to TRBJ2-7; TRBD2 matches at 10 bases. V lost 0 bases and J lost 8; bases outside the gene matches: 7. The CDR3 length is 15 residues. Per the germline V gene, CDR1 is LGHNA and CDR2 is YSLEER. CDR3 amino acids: CASSQDGLAGAQQYF. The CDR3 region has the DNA TGCGCCAGCAGCCAAGACGGGCTAGCGGGAGCACAGCAGTACTTC.

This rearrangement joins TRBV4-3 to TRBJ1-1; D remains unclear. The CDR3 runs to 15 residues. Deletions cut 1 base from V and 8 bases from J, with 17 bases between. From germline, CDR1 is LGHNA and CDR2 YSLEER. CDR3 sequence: CASSQVFRSTREAFF. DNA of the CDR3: TGCGCCAGCAGCCAAGTCTTTCGGAGCACTAGGGAAGCTTTCTTT.

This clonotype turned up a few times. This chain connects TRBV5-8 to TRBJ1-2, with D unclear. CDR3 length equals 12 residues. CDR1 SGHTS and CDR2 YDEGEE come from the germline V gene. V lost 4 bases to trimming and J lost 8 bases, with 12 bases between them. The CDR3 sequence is CASSQPVRGYTF. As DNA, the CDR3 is TGTGCCAGCAGCCAGCCCGTTCGCGGCTACACCTTC.

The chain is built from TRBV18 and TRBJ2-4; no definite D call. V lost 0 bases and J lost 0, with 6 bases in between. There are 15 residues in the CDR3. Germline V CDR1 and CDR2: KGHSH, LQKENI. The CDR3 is CASSPPTVAKNIQYF. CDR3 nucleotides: TGTGCCAGCTCACCACCGACTGTAGCCAAAAACATTCAGTACTTC.